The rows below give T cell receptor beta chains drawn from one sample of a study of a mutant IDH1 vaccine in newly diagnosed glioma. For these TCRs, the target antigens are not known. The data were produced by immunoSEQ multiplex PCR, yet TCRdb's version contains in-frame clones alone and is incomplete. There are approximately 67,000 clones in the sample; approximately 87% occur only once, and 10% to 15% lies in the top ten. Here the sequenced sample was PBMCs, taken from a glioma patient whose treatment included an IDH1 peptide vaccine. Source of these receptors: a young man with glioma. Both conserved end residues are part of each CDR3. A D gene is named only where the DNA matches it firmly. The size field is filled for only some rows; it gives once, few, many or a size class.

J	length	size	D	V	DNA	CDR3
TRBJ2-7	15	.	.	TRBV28	TGTGCCAGCAGTTTAGTAGGGACACCTTCCTACGAGCAGTACTTC	CASSLVGTPSYEQYF
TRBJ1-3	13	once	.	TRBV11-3	TGTGCCAGCAGCGAAAGGACTGGAAACACCATATATTTT	CASSERTGNTIYF
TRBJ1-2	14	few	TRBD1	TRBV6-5	TGTGCCAGCACCCATGGGGACAGGGTCAATGGCTACACCTTC	CASTHGDRVNGYTF
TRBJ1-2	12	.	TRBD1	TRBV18	TGTGCCAGCTCACCCGACAGGGGTGGCTACACCTTC	CASSPDRGGYTF
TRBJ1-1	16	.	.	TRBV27	TGTGCCAGCAGCGAGTCATCGCGGGGACTGAACACTGAAGCTTTCTTT	CASSESSRGLNTEAFF
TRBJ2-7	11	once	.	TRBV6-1	TGTGCCAGCGGCGAAGGCTACGAGCAGTACTTC	CASGEGYEQYF
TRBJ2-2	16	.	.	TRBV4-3	TGCGCCAGCAGCCACTTTCGGGGGGCGGGGACCGGGGAGCTGTTTTTT	CASSHFRGAGTGELFF
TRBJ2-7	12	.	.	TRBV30	TGTGCCTGGATTTCATCCCCCTACGAGCAGTACTTC	CAWISSPYEQYF
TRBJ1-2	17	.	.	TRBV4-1	TGCGCCAGCAGCCAAGATCTAGGAAAGGGCGGGAAGGATGGCTACACCTTC	CASSQDLGKGGKDGYTF
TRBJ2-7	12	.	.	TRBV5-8	TGTGCCAGCAGCCTTCGGGGCTACGAGCAGTACTTC	CASSLRGYEQYF
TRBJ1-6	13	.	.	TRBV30	TGTGCCTGGAGTCGTACCGGGAATTCACCCCTCCACTTT	CAWSRTGNSPLHF
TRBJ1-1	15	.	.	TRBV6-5	TGTGCCAGCAGTTACGGCACCGCCGGGAACACTGAAGCTTTCTTT	CASSYGTAGNTEAFF
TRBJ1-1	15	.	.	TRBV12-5	TGTGCTAGTGGTTTGGGATTAACAGAGAACACTGAAGCTTTCTTT	CASGLGLTENTEAFF
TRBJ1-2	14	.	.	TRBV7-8	TGTGCCAGCAGCTTAGGGGGGGGCCTCTATGGCTACACCTTC	CASSLGGGLYGYTF
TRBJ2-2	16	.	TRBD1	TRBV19	TGTGCCAGTAGTATTGGGGGGGACAGGGCCACCGGGGAGCTGTTTTTT	CASSIGGDRATGELFF
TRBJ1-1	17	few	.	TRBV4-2	TGTGCCAGCAGCCAAGTCAACCTCCCCGAGTCAGGGACTGAAGCTTTCTTT	CASSQVNLPESGTEAFF
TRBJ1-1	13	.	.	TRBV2	TGTGCCAGCAGTGAATGGAGAAAAACTGAAGCTTTCTTT	CASSEWRKTEAFF
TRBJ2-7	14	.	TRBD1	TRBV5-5	TGTGCCAGCAACTACGGGACAGGGAACTACGAGCAGTACTTC	CASNYGTGNYEQYF
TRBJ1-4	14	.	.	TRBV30	TGTGCCTGGAGTGCTCCGGTGACAGCTAAGTCACTGTTTTTT	CAWSAPVTAKSLFF
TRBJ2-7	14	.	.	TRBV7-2	TGTGCCAGCAGCCTCCAGAGAGAAATGGGCGAGCAGTACTTC	CASSLQREMGEQYF
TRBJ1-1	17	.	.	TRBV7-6	TGTGCCAGCAGCTTAGCGCTGGCAGGTCCCATGAACACTGAAGCTTTCTTT	CASSLALAGPMNTEAFF
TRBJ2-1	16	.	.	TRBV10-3	TGTGCCATCAGCGAAATTACTAGCCGAACCTACAATGAGCAGTTCTTC	CAISEITSRTYNEQFF
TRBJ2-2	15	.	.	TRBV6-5	TGTGCCAGCAGTTACAGCCAGACCTACACCGGGGAGCTGTTTTTT	CASSYSQTYTGELFF
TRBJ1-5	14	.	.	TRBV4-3	TGCGCCAGCAGCCAGGATCCGGGCAATCAGCCCCAGCATTTT	CASSQDPGNQPQHF
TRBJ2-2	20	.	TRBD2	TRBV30	TGTGCCTGGAGTGTAGGTACGGCGGGACTATCCAAAGGCAGAGGCGGGGAGCTGTTTTTT	CAWSVGTAGLSKGRGGELFF
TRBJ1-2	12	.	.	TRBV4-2	TGTGCCAGCAGCCAACTCCCCTATGGCTACACCTTC	CASSQLPYGYTF
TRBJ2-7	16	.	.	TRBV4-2	TGTGCCAGCAGCCGAGGACAAGCCTTCCCCTCCTACGAGCAGTACTTC	CASSRGQAFPSYEQYF
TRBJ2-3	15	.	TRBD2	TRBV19	TGTGCCAGTAGTATGGGGGAGGGAGGTTTGGTTGCGCAGTATTTT	CASSMGEGGLVAQYF
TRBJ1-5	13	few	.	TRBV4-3	TGCGCCCACACGGGGGCGTTAAGTCAGCCCCAGCATTTT	CAHTGALSQPQHF
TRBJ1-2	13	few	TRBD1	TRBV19	TGTGCCAGTAGTGGACAGGGGATTGGTGGCTACACCTTC	CASSGQGIGGYTF
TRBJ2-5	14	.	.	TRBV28	TGTGCCAGCAGACTACCACCAGCCCAAGAGACCCAGTACTTC	CASRLPPAQETQYF
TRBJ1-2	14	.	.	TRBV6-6	TGTGCCAGCACCCTACTTCAGGGGAACTATGGCTACACCTTC	CASTLLQGNYGYTF
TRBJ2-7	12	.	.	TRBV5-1	TGCGCCAGCAGCTCCCTTGTCGGCGAGCAGTACTTC	CASSSLVGEQYF
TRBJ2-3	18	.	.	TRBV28	TGTGCCAGCAGTTCGGAGGCGGGAGACCTGGGGGCTACAGATACGCAGTATTTT	CASSSEAGDLGATDTQYF
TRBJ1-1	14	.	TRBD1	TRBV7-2	TGTGCCAGCGAAGACAGGGGGTGGAACACTGAAGCTTTCTTT	CASEDRGWNTEAFF
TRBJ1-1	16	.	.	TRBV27	TGTGCCAGCAGTTTATCGACTTGGGGTTGGAACACTGAAGCTTTCTTT	CASSLSTWGWNTEAFF
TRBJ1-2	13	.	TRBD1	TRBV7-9	TGTGCCAGCAGCGAACAGGGGGCCGTTGGCTACACCTTC	CASSEQGAVGYTF
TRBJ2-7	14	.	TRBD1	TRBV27	TGTGCCAGCAGTTCGATTATCGACAGGGACGAGCAGTACTTC	CASSSIIDRDEQYF